One sample yielded the 3 T cell receptor beta chains listed below, sequenced in a study of shared clonotypes between healthy human individuals. This table comes from immunoSEQ multiplex PCR, and its TCRdb copy is limited to in-frame clones, with some not included. The profile shows around 2.3 million clones, about 94% of them singletons. Sequencing used naive CD4+ T cells sorted from blood. Stated subset: CD45RA+ positively selected. The receptors stem from a man aged 18 to 29 in good health.

This clone has just one count. The chain couples TRBV6-5 to TRBJ2-3; 7 bases are a match to TRBD1. The CDR3 runs to 15 residues. V shed 0 bases and J 6 bases; nucleotides not matched to a gene: 6. Germline loops: CDR1 MNHEY, CDR2 SVGAGI. CDR3 amino acids: CASSYSGGWGDTQYF. The CDR3 DNA is TGTGCCAGCAGTTACTCAGGGGGCTGGGGGGATACGCAGTATTTT.

This sequence joins TRBV5-1 and TRBJ2-1; 7 bases map to TRBD1. V lost 0 bases and J lost 8; bases outside the gene matches: 5. From germline, CDR1 is SGHRS and CDR2 YFSETQ. This CDR3 contains 14 residues. The CDR3 nucleotides are TGCGCCAGCAGCTTGGAACTAGGGGGCGATGAGCAGTTCTTC. This sequence encodes CASSLELGGDEQFF.

The V call is TRBV6-1, the J call TRBJ1-1, with D unresolved. The CDR3 totals 14 residues. The germline CDR1 and CDR2 sequences are MNHNS and SASEGT. The V end lost 3 bases, the J end lost 0 bases, and 8 bases lay between the germline ends. The CDR3 DNA follows: TGTGCCAGCAGTGAGGGTCCCATGAACACTGAAGCTTTCTTT. Translation: CASSEGPMNTEAFF.